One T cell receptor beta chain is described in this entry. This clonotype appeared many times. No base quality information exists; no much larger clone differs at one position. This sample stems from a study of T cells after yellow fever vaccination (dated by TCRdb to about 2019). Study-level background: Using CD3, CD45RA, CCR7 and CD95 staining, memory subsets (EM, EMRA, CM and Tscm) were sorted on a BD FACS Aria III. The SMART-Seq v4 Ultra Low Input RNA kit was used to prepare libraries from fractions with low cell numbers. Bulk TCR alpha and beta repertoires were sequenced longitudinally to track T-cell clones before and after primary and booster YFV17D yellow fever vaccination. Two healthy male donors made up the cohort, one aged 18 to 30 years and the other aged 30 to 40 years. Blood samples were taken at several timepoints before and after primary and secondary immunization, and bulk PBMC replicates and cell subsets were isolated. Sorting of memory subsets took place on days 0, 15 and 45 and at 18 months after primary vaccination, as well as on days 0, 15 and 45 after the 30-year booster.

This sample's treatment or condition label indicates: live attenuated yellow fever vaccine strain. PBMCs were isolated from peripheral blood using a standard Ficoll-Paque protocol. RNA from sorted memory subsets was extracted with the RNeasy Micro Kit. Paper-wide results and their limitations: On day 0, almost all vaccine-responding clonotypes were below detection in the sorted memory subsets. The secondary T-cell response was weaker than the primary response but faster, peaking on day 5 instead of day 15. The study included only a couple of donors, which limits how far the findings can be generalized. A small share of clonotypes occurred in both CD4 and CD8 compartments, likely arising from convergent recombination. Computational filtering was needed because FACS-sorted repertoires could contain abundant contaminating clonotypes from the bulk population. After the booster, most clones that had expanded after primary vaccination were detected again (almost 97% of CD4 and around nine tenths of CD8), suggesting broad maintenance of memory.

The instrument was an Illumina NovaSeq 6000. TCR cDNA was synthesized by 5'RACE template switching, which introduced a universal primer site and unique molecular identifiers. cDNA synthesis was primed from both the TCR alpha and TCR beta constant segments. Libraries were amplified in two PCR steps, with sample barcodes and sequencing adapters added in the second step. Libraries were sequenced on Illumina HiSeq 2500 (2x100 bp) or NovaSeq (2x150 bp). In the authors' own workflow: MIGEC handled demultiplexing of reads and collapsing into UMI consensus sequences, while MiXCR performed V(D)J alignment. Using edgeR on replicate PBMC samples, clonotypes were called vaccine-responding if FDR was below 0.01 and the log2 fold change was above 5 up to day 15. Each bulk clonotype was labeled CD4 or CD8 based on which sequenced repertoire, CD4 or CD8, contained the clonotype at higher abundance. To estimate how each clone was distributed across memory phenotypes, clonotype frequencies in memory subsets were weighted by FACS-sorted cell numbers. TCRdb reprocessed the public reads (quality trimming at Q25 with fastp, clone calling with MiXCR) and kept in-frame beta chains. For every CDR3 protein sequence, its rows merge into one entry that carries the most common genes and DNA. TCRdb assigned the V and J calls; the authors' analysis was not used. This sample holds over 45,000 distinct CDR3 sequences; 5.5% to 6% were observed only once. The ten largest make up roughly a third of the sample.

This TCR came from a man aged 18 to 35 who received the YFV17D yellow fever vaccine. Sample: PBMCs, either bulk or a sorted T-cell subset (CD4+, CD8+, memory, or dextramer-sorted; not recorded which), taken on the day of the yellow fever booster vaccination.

The CDR3 sequence is CAICRDPQETQYF. The DNA sequence reads TGTGCCATCTGCCGGGACCCCCAAGAGACCCAGTACTTC. The V gene is TRBV10-3 and the J gene is TRBJ2-5; the D gene is perhaps TRBD1 or TRBD2, as each covers 5 bases. The CDR3 spans 13 residues, from the cysteine through the phenylalanine. The DNA shown is the 39-base CDR3, in frame from base 1. Taken from the germline V gene, the CDR1 and CDR2 loops are ENHRY and SYGVKD. V is reduced by 8 bases and J by 1 base, leaving a spacing of 11 bases between them.